The rows below give T cell receptor beta chains drawn from one sample of a study of T cell responses to AZD1222 COVID-19 vaccine. Data came from immunoSEQ multiplex PCR; TCRdb stores just in-frame clones and leaves some out. The repertoire holds about 100,000 clones, about 89% seen once, with 2.5% to 3.5% in the top ten. The starting material was peripheral blood, obtained 28 days after the second dose of the MenACWY control vaccine. The receptors originated from an adult who received the MenACWY meningococcal vaccine as a control. The CDR3 runs from the conserved cysteine through the conserved F or W. Each record gives: clone size, D gene, J gene, V gene, CDR3 protein, CDR3 DNA. The D gene is left open where the match is weak. Only some rows state a clone size, as once, few, many or a class for expanded clones.

size: few
D: NA
J: TRBJ2-4
V: TRBV19
CDR3: CASSLQVAKNIQYF
DNA: TGTGCCAGTAGTCTACAGGTAGCCAAAAACATTCAGTACTTC

size: NA
D: NA
J: TRBJ2-7
V: TRBV4-3
CDR3: CASSQDDRARGYEQYF
DNA: TGCGCCAGCAGCCAAGATGACAGAGCTCGGGGTTACGAGCAGTACTTC

size: few
D: NA
J: TRBJ1-2
V: TRBV28
CDR3: CASKSQGPRGYTF
DNA: TGTGCCAGCAAGAGCCAGGGACCTCGAGGCTACACCTTC

size: NA
D: NA
J: TRBJ1-2
V: TRBV28
CDR3: CASSPGGINGYTF
DNA: TGTGCCAGCAGTCCCGGGGGGATTAATGGCTACACCTTC

size: NA
D: NA
J: TRBJ2-2
V: TRBV7-3
CDR3: CASSSTDSNTGELFF
DNA: TGTGCCAGCAGCTCGACAGATTCGAACACCGGGGAGCTGTTTTTT

size: NA
D: NA
J: TRBJ1-3
V: TRBV6-6
CDR3: CASSGSPASSGNTIYF
DNA: TGTGCCAGCAGTGGATCTCCGGCCAGCTCTGGAAACACCATATATTTT

size: NA
D: TRBD1
J: TRBJ1-1
V: TRBV7-9
CDR3: CASSLSQGAIAFF
DNA: TGTGCCAGCAGCTTATCACAGGGGGCAATAGCTTTCTTT

size: NA
D: TRBD1
J: TRBJ1-6
V: TRBV11-2
CDR3: CASSPPGQSYNSPLHF
DNA: TGTGCCAGCAGCCCCCCGGGACAGAGCTATAATTCACCCCTCCACTTT

size: NA
D: NA
J: TRBJ1-5
V: TRBV9
CDR3: CASSVDGHGGQPQHF
DNA: TGTGCCAGCAGCGTAGATGGACACGGTGGTCAGCCCCAGCATTTT

size: NA
D: NA
J: TRBJ1-4
V: TRBV19
CDR3: CASSDLRREKLFF
DNA: TGTGCCAGTTCAGATCTGCGGAGGGAAAAACTGTTTTTT

size: once
D: TRBD1
J: TRBJ1-2
V: TRBV7-9
CDR3: CASSAPTGAGYGYTF
DNA: TGTGCCAGCAGCGCTCCGACAGGGGCCGGCTATGGCTACACCTTC

size: few
D: TRBD2
J: TRBJ2-1
V: TRBV7-9
CDR3: CASSLSPIAGGSYNEQFF
DNA: TGTGCCAGCAGCTTATCACCCATAGCGGGGGGGTCCTACAATGAGCAGTTCTTC

size: once
D: TRBD2
J: TRBJ2-7
V: TRBV19
CDR3: CASSIWGTSGGPRSYEQYF
DNA: TGTGCCAGTAGTATCTGGGGGACTAGCGGGGGCCCGCGCTCCTACGAGCAGTACTTC

size: NA
D: NA
J: TRBJ1-2
V: TRBV9
CDR3: CASSGFRDGYNYGYTF
DNA: TGTGCCAGCAGCGGCTTCCGGGACGGCTACAACTATGGCTACACCTTC